A selection of T cell receptor beta chains follows, all from one sample in a study of Graves' ophthalmopathy and Graves' hyperthyroidism. TCRdb reanalysed the multiplex PCR reads using MiXCR and keeps one entry per CDR3 protein. Among about 480,000 distinct CDR3 sequences, approximately 15% were seen once, and the ten largest hold 9.8%. The sample consisted of blood. Receptors originate from a woman in her 30s with Graves' ophthalmopathy. CDR3s include the opening cysteine and the closing phenylalanine or tryptophan. The D gene is left open where the match is weak. Size tells how often a clone was seen (once, few, many) or the class of an expanded clone, and some rows leave it out.

v_gene	d_gene	j_gene	abundance	CDR3nt	CDR3aa
TRBV27	-	TRBJ1-2	many	TGTGCCAGCAGACGACCCGGGGCAGGCAGGGAGTATGGCTACACCTTC	CASRRPGAGREYGYTF
TRBV7-2	-	TRBJ1-1	many	TGTGCCAGCAGCTTCAGACAGACCAGCGCTTTCTTT	CASSFRQTSAFF
TRBV15	TRBD2	TRBJ2-4	many	TGTGCCACCCCAGATCAGGGAGGGGACCCCCTGGCCAAAAACATTCAGTACTTC	CATPDQGGDPLAKNIQYF
TRBV4-1	TRBD2	TRBJ2-3	-	TGCGCCAGCAGCCAAGCGACTAGCGGGGGTTCATATACGCAGTATTTT	CASSQATSGGSYTQYF
TRBV29-1	TRBD1	TRBJ1-1	many	TGCAGCGTTCCCTACGACAGGGCGCCTATGAACACTGAAGCTTTCTTT	CSVPYDRAPMNTEAFF
TRBV4-1	TRBD1	TRBJ2-5	-	TGCGCCAGCAGCCTCGACAGGGGGACACTCCAAGAGACCCAGTACTTC	CASSLDRGTLQETQYF
TRBV12-3/TRBV12-4	TRBD2	TRBJ2-5	many	TGTGCCAGCAATCCGACTAGCGGGGGTAGTGAGACCCAGTACTTC	CASNPTSGGSETQYF
TRBV13	-	TRBJ1-2	many	TGTGCCAGCAGCTTCGGAAGCGGCTACACCTTC	CASSFGSGYTF
TRBV30	-	TRBJ1-1	many	TGTGCCTGGAGTGTGGGGCCTGAAGCTTTCTTT	CAWSVGPEAFF
TRBV28	-	TRBJ2-2	many	TGTGCCAGCAGTACGCGGGACGAGGACACCGGGGAGCTGTTTTTT	CASSTRDEDTGELFF
TRBV28	TRBD1	TRBJ2-7	many	TGTGCCAGCAGTCAAGACAGGGGGCGAGCCCGGGGGGAGCAGTACTTC	CASSQDRGRARGEQYF
TRBV6-1	-	TRBJ1-3	few	TGTGCCAGCAGTGAAGGTCAAAGTGGAAACACCATATATTTT	CASSEGQSGNTIYF
TRBV13	TRBD1	TRBJ2-2	many	TGTGCCAGCAGCTTCCGACAGGGGGCGGTGGTCACCGGGGAGCTGTTTTTT	CASSFRQGAVVTGELFF
TRBV20-1	-	TRBJ1-3	many	TGCAGTGCTAGGCCACAGGCTACCGCTGGAAACACCATATATTTT	CSARPQATAGNTIYF
TRBV5-1	TRBD1	TRBJ1-6	many	TGCGCCAGCAGCTGGGACAGGACACCCCTCCACTTT	CASSWDRTPLHF
TRBV9	-	TRBJ2-7	many	TGTGCCAGCAGCGAAAAAGCAGGGAGACCCTACGAGCAGTACTTC	CASSEKAGRPYEQYF
TRBV30	-	TRBJ2-6	many	TGTGCCTGGAGTGAGGGTTTTGGGGCCAACGTCCTGACTTTC	CAWSEGFGANVLTF
TRBV28	-	TRBJ2-7	-	TGTGCCATCAGTGGTCCGACTAGCTCCTACGAGCAGTACTTC	CAISGPTSSYEQYF
TRBV12-3/TRBV12-4	TRBD1	TRBJ1-1	-	TGTGCCAGCAACCCCAGGACAGGGGGCGACACTGAAGCTTTCTTT	CASNPRTGGDTEAFF
TRBV5-1	TRBD1	TRBJ1-1	many	TGCGCCAGCAGCCCCGGGACAGGGTACACTGAAGCTTTCTTT	CASSPGTGYTEAFF
TRBV27	-	TRBJ2-5	many	TGTGCCAGCAGGCGTCAGGAGGGGGTACAAGAGACCCAGTACTTC	CASRRQEGVQETQYF
TRBV20-1	-	TRBJ2-7	many	TGCAGTGCTATAGGGTCTCGGGACAACATCTCCTACGAGCAGTACTTC	CSAIGSRDNISYEQYF
TRBV24-1	-	TRBJ1-5	many	TGTGCCACCAGTGTTGGTGGGAGGGGAAGCAATCAGCCCCAGCATTTT	CATSVGGRGSNQPQHF
TRBV7-9	TRBD1	TRBJ1-5	-	TGTGCCAGCAGCCCACGGACAGGGTTTCAGCCCCAGCATTTT	CASSPRTGFQPQHF
TRBV6-5	TRBD2	TRBJ2-3	few	TGTGCCAGCAGTTTAACTAGCGGGGGCACAGATACGCAGTATTTT	CASSLTSGGTDTQYF
TRBV2	-	TRBJ1-1	many	TGTGCCAGCGAACTCGGGGGGAACACTGAAGCTTTCTTT	CASELGGNTEAFF
TRBV28	TRBD2	TRBJ2-2	-	TGTGCCAGCAGGGGGGGGAGACTAGCGGGAGCCGGGGAGCTGTTTTTT	CASRGGRLAGAGELFF
TRBV12-3/TRBV12-4	-	TRBJ1-5	many	TGTGCCAGCATGATTGCAGGGAAGGATCAGCCCCAGCATTTT	CASMIAGKDQPQHF
TRBV15	-	TRBJ2-2	many	TGTGCCACCAGCAGAGATCGGGGGGCGGGCACCGGGGAGCTGTTTTTT	CATSRDRGAGTGELFF
TRBV30	-	TRBJ1-2	many	TGTGCCTGGAGTGTACTAGGCACCTATGGCTACACCTTC	CAWSVLGTYGYTF
TRBV20-1	TRBD2	TRBJ2-7	-	TGCAGTGCCCATACTCTAGCGGGAGTGCGAGAGCAGTACTTC	CSAHTLAGVREQYF
TRBV7-2	-	TRBJ1-1	many	TGTGCCAGCAGTTTTCAGGGTGACACTGAAGCTTTCTTT	CASSFQGDTEAFF
TRBV7-9	-	TRBJ2-7	few	TGTGCCAGCAGCTTAAATAGGGACTACGAGCAGTACTTC	CASSLNRDYEQYF
TRBV7-2	-	TRBJ2-2	many	TGTGCCAGCAGCTTATCGGACAGCTTGGGGGGGGCCGGGGAGCTGTTTTTT	CASSLSDSLGGAGELFF
TRBV6-1	TRBD1	TRBJ2-5	many	TGTGCCAGCAGCCCGGACAGGGGGGTGTACCAAGAGACCCAGTACTTC	CASSPDRGVYQETQYF
TRBV6-2/TRBV6-3	-	TRBJ2-7	many	TGTGCCAGCCATCGTAGAGGGAGCTCCTACGAGCAGTACTTC	CASHRRGSSYEQYF
TRBV6-5	-	TRBJ1-1	-	TGTGCCAGCAGTTGGGGGTATTCGCAGAACACTGAAGCTTTCTTT	CASSWGYSQNTEAFF
TRBV28	TRBD1	TRBJ2-7	many	TGTGCCAGCAGTTCCCGCCGGGACAGACCCTACGAGCAGTACTTC	CASSSRRDRPYEQYF
TRBV20-1	-	TRBJ1-2	-	TGCAGTGGGAAACAGGGAGCTAACTATGGCTACACCTTC	CSGKQGANYGYTF
TRBV5-1	-	TRBJ1-2	many	TGCGCCAGCAGCTTGGGGTCGACGGCATATGGCTACACCTTC	CASSLGSTAYGYTF
TRBV28	TRBD1	TRBJ1-1	many	TGTGCCAGCAGTTTATACACGATGACAGGGACAGTTATGAACACTGAAGCTTTCTTT	CASSLYTMTGTVMNTEAFF
TRBV29-1	-	TRBJ2-3	many	TGCAGCGTTGTTGGGTGGCTGGCCACCACAGATACGCAGTATTTT	CSVVGWLATTDTQYF
TRBV30	TRBD1	TRBJ2-2	-	TGTGCCTACCGGCAGGGGGCGAACACCGGGGAGCTGTTTTTT	CAYRQGANTGELFF
TRBV7-3	-	TRBJ2-2	many	TGTGCCAGCAGCCCAATACCCAACACCGGGGAGCTGTTTTTT	CASSPIPNTGELFF
TRBV20-1	TRBD1	TRBJ2-7	many	TGCAGTGGGATCACGGGACAGGACTACGAGCAGTACTTC	CSGITGQDYEQYF
TRBV28	-	TRBJ2-3	many	TGTGCCAGCAGTTCAGGTGGACCCCCGGGGGCAGATACGCAGTATTTT	CASSSGGPPGADTQYF
TRBV28	TRBD1	TRBJ2-5	many	TGTGCCAGCCCCACCAACCCTCGGACAGGGCGAGAGACCCAGTACTTC	CASPTNPRTGRETQYF
TRBV10-3	-	TRBJ1-1	many	TGTGCCATCAGTTACACAGTCATGAACACTGAAGCTTTCTTT	CAISYTVMNTEAFF
TRBV19	-	TRBJ2-3	-	TGTGCCAGTAGTCGGGCTAGCCCGGATACGCAGTATTTT	CASSRASPDTQYF
TRBV27	TRBD1	TRBJ1-2	many	TGTGCCAGTCTGGGACAGGGTCGGAATGGCTACACCTTC	CASLGQGRNGYTF